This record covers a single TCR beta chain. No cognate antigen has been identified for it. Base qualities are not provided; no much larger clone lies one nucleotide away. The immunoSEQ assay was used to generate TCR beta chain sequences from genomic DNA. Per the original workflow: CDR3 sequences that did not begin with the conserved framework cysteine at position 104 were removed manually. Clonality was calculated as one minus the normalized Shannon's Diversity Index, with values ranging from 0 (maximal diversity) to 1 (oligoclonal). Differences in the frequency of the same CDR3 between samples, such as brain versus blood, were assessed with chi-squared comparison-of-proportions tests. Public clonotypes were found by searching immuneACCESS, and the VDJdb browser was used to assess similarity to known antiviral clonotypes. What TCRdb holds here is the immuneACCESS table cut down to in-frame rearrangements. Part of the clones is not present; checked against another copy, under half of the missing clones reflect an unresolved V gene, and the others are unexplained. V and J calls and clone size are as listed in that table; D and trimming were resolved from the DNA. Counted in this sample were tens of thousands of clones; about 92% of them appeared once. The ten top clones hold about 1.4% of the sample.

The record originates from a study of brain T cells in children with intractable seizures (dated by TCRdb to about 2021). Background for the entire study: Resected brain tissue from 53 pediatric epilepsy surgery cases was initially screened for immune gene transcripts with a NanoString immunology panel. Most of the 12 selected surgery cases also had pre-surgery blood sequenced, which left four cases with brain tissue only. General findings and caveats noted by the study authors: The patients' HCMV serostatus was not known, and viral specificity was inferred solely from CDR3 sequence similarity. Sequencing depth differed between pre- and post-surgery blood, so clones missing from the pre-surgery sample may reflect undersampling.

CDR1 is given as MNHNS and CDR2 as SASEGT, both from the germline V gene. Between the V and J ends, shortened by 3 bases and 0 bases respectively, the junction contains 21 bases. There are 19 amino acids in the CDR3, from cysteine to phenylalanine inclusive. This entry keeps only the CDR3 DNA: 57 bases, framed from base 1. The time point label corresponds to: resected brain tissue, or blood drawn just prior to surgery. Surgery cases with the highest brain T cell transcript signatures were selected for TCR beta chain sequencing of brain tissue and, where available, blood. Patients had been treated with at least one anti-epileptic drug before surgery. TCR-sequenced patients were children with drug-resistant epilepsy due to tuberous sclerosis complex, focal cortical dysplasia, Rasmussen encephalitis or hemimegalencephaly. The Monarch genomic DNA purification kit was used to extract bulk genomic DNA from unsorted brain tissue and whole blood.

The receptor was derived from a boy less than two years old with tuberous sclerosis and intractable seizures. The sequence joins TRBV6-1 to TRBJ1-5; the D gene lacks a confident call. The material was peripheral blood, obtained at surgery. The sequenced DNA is TGTGCCAGCAGTGATCTCCCGGGTCTCGGTCCTTATAGCAATCAGCCCCAGCATTTT. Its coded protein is CASSDLPGLGPYSNQPQHF.